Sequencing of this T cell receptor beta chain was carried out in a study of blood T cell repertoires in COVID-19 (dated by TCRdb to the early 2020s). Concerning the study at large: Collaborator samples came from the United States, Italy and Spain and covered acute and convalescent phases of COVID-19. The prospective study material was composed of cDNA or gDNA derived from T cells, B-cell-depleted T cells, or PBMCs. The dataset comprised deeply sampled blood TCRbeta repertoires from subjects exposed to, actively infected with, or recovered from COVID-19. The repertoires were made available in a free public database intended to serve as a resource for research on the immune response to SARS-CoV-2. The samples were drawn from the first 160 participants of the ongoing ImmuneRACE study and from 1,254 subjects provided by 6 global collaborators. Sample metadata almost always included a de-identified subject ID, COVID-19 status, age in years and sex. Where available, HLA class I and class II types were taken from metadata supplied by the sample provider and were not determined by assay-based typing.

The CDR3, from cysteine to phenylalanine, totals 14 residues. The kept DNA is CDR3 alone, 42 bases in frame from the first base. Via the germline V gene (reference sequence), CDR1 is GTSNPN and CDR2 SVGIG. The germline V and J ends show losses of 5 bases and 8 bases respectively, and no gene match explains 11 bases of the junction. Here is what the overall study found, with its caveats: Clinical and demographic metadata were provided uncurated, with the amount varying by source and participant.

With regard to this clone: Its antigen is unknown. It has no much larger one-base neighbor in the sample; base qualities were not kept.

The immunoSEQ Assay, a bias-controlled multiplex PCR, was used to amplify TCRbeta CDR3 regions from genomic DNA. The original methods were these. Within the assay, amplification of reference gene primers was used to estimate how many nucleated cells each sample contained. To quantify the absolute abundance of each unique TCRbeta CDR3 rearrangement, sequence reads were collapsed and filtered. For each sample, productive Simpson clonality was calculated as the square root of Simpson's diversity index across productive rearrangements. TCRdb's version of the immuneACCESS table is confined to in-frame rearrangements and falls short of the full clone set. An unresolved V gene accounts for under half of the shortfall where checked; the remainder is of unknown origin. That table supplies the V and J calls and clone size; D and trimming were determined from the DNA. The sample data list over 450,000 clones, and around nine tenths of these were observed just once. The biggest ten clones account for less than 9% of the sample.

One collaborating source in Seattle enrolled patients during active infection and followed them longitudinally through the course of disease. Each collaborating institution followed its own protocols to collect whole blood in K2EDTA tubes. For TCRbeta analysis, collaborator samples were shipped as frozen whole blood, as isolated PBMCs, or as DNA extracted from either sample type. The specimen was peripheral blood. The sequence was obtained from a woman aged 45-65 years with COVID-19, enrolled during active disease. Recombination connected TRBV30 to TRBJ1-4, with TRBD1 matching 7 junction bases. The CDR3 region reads CAWATGRGWEKLFF. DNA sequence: TGTGCCTGGGCGACAGGGAGAGGCTGGGAAAAACTGTTTTTT.